The sequence of this T cell receptor (beta chain) was determined in a study of memory CD4+ T cells and cytomegalovirus serostatus (dated by TCRdb to 2018 to 2020). Regarding the research as a whole: The approximately 35 healthy Belgian adults in the cohort included 9 who were CMV seropositive and roughly 25 who were CMV seronegative. To replicate a published TCR-based CMV serostatus classifier, the study sequenced CD4+ memory TCRbeta repertoires from a Belgian cohort whose cytomegalovirus serostatus was known. What the study reported, not specific to this receptor: For CMV serostatus prediction, a median bootstrapped AUC of approximately 0.95 was reached with the original framework, and a median bootstrapped AUC of approximately 0.92 was reached with a US-trained random forest. The results were read as suggesting that the CMV-associated TCR signature is, for the most part, present in the CD4+ memory repertoire. Only CD4+CD45RO+ memory cells were sequenced, in contrast to the original study, which included naive and memory CD4+ and CD8+ populations. The original-framework classifier achieved a median bootstrapped AUC of 0.95 with a 95% CI of 0.76-1.00 on the Belgian cohort. Of 170 or so previously reported CMV-associated TCRbeta sequences, 67 appeared in the CD4+ memory repertoires, each in one to five individuals.

Genomic DNA was extracted from sorted cells with the Quick-DNA Microprep Kit. Amplification of TCRbeta DNA was done with the immunoSEQ hsTCRbeta kit, following the protocol from the manufacturer. TCRbeta libraries were sequenced on an Illumina MiSeq instrument. For the original study's pipeline: Following removal of out-of-frame sequences, roughly 2 million distinct TCRbeta sequences were retained, with an average of about 70,000 per individual. Each individual was scored using the number of approximately 160 previously reported CMV-associated TCRbeta sequences that the individual carried and the total number of productive distinct TCRbeta sequences. A beta-binomial model was reimplemented in Python, and scikit-learn random forests with default parameters were trained on US cohort data. Classifier performance on the Belgian cohort was reported as the median AUC with percentile confidence intervals calculated over 10,000 bootstrap iterations. TCRdb stores this immuneACCESS table with in-frame sequences only. Part of the clones is absent; in the studies checked, under half of the shortfall reflects unresolved V genes, and no reason is known for the rest. Clone size and V and J calls were adopted from that table, with D and trimming inferred from the DNA. This sample is represented by 45,000 to 60,000 clones; around four fifths of them were singletons. The ten largest clones take up approximately 1.2% of the sample.

Single viable CD3+CD4+CD8-CD45RO+ cells were sorted as memory CD4+ T cells on a FACSAria II. To determine CMV serostatus, a Roche Elecsys assay was used that detects serum IgG against CMV pp150, pp28, p38 and p52. Following thawing, total CD4+ T cells were enriched through positive selection using CD4 magnetic microbeads. The samples came from a different study that was designed specifically to examine the CD4+ T cell memory repertoire. Peripheral blood mononuclear cells were isolated and cryopreserved according to standard operating procedures, and serum was stored at -80 degrees C. The staining used CD3-PerCP (BW264/56), CD4-APC (RPA-T4), CD45RO-PE (UCHT1) and CD8-Pacific Orange (3B5) antibodies, and Sytox blue was used to exclude non-viable cells. V and J lose 1 base and 4 bases, and a span of 7 bases separates them. The CDR3 sequence holds 14 residues, the cysteine and phenylalanine included. CDR3 DNA is the only sequence kept; it has 42 bases, read in frame from the first base. From the germline V gene (reference sequence), CDR1 is SEHNR and CDR2 is FQNEAQ.

This clone was observed a handful of times. There is no known antigen for this receptor. No per-base quality is available; no much larger clone lies one base away. This TCR was recovered from an adult in good health and CMV-seropositive. Material for sequencing was memory CD4+ T cells from blood. This chain joins TRBV7-9 to TRBJ1-4; the D gene assignment is ambiguous. The sequenced DNA: TGTGCCAGCAGCTTAGGACGGTTTAATGAAAAACTGTTTTTT. The encoded protein is CASSLGRFNEKLFF.